Reported below is one T cell receptor (beta chain). Its antigen remains unidentified. Assay used: immunoSEQ multiplex PCR; TCRdb lists only in-frame clones, some missing. The table includes about 730,000 clones, 55% to 75% detected once. The record originates from a study of shared clonotypes between healthy human individuals. Study-wide points: Sharing across a handful of donors was seen in roughly 5% of naive CD4 clonotypes. All-four-donor shared clonotypes had higher generation probabilities than non-shared clonotypes did.

V dropped 3 bases and J dropped 10 bases, with 16 bases sitting between them. The CDR3 length is 13 residues. Germline CDR1 and CDR2: SGDLS and YYNGEE. The sequence derives from a woman under 40 in good health. The sequenced sample was memory CD4+ T cells sorted from blood. Subset in this sample: CD45RA-negative fraction. The genes are TRBV9 and TRBJ1-2; D possibly corresponds to TRBD1 (6 bases). CDR3 amino acids: CASSASGARDYTF. The CDR3 DNA reads as TGTGCCAGCAGCGCCTCAGGGGCGAGAGACTACACCTTC.